The source of this TCR beta chain is a study of early T cells in non-severe SARS-CoV-2 infection. The CDR3 loop spans 13 amino acids. Germline V gene data show CDR1 as SEHNR and CDR2 as FQNEAQ (reference sequence). The ends were cut back, 5 bases at V and 6 bases at J, with 10 bases in the middle. This clonotype has at least ten counts. Separate cDNA molecules each had unique molecular identifiers attached to them. MiXCR, run by TCRdb on the 5' RACE reads, gives a single entry per CDR3 protein. The sample comprises tens of thousands of distinct CDR3 sequences, around 9.7% of which are singletons, and under 25% rests with the top ten.

V usage is TRBV7-9 and J usage is TRBJ2-2; D may be TRBD2 (5 bases). The receptor was derived from an adult who was a healthcare worker with PCR-confirmed SARS-CoV-2 infection or an uninfected control (not recorded which). The sequenced material came from whole blood. The CDR3 DNA reads as TGTGCCAGCAGCGTGACCGGGGCCGGGGAGCTGTTTTTT. This encodes CASSVTGAGELFF.